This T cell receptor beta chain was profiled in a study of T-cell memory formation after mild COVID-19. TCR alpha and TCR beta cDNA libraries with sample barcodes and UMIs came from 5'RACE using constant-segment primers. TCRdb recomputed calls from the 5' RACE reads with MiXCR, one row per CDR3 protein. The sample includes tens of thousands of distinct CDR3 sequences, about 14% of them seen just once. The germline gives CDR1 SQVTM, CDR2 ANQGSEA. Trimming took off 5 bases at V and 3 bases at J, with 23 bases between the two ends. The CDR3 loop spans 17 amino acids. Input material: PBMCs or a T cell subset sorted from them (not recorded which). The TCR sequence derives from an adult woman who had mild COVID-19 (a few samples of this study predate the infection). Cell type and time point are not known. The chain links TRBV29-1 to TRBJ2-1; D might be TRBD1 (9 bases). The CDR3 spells CSVLQGAYGRVYNEQFF. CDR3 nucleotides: TGCAGCGTTCTACAGGGGGCGTACGGGAGGGTCTACAATGAGCAGTTCTTC.